The present TCR beta chain was sequenced within a study of blood T cell repertoires in COVID-19. Study at large: Donors in the United States, Italy and Spain gave samples during acute or convalescent COVID-19. PBMCs, B-cell-depleted T cells, or T cells were the source of the cDNA or gDNA that made up the material.

Germline V gene lookup returns CDR1 MDHEN and CDR2 SYDVKM. Trimming took 4 bases from V and 0 from J, leaving 11 bases between them. The CDR3 is 15 residues long. Assay used: immunoSEQ multiplex PCR; TCRdb lists only in-frame clones, some missing. Of approximately 130,000 clones detected, around four fifths appear once; the ten largest clones hold roughly 5.5%. The chain is built from TRBV28 and TRBJ2-3; perhaps TRBD1 as D (5 bases). Sequencing was carried out using peripheral blood. The TCR originated in a man older than 75 with active or convalescent COVID-19. The CDR3 DNA sequence: TGTGCCAGCAGTTCCCGGACACTTAGCACAGATACGCAGTATTTT. Encoded protein: CASSSRTLSTDTQYF.